What follows are 10 T cell receptor beta chains derived from one specimen sequenced in a study of blood T cell repertoires in COVID-19 (dated by TCRdb to the early 2020s). Preparation of the library involved the immunoSEQ multiplex PCR assay. The table comes from immuneACCESS by way of TCRdb, which keeps in-frame sequences with V and J called. Part of the clones is missing from these tables; in studies checked, under half for an unresolved V gene and the rest for unknown reasons. In this sample the table shows under 250,000 clones, about 89% of which occur a single time. Roughly 6.5% of the sample belongs to the ten largest clones. The sequencing input was peripheral blood. The source is a man between 60 and 75 years old who had recovered from COVID-19.

The genes are TRBV5-1 and TRBJ2-6; 7 positions agree with TRBD1. Germline V gene lookup returns CDR1 SGHRS and CDR2 YFSETQ. J was trimmed by 0 bases and V by 0 bases; bases with no gene match: 3. This CDR3 is 17 amino acids long. Written as DNA, the CDR3 is TGCGCCAGCAGCTTGGGGCCAGGGGGCTCTGGGGCCAACGTCCTGACTTTC. It is translated as CASSLGPGGSGANVLTF.

The V gene is TRBV11-2, the J gene TRBJ1-3, with a weak D call TRBD1 (6 bases). V was pared by 4 bases and J by 2 bases, with 9 bases between. Germline lookup yields CDR1 SGHAT and CDR2 FQNNGV. There are 14 residues in the CDR3. CDR3 DNA sequence: TGTGCCAGCAGCTCACCAGGGGCTGGAAACACCATATATTTT. It translates to CASSSPGAGNTIYF.

Turning to this clone: Other DNA sequences from this sample encode an identical CDR3 as well. The rearrangement joins TRBV18 to TRBJ2-3, with 8 bases aligning to TRBD1. From germline, CDR1 is KGHSH and CDR2 LQKENI. The trim removed 4 bases at V and 3 bases at J, leaving 0 bases unmatched. The CDR3 loop spans 13 amino acids. CDR3 loop: CASSRDRTDTQYF. CDR3 DNA sequence: TGTGCCAGCTCACGGGACAGGACAGATACGCAGTATTTT. Full variable domain (rest looked up from reference TRBV18 and TRBJ2-3): NAGVMQNPRHLVRRRGQEARLRCSPMKGHSHVYWYRQLPEEGLKFMVYLQKENIIDESGMPKERFSAEFPKEGPSILRIQQVVRGDSAAYFCASSRDRTDTQYFGPGTRLTVL.

The rearrangement uses TRBV7-2 and TRBJ2-7, with 7 nucleotides matching TRBD1. Germline assignment: CDR1 SGHTA and CDR2 FQGNSA. The CDR3 has 15 amino acids. Trimming took 0 bases from V and 3 from J; bases not matched to a gene: 5. The chain's CDR3 is CASSLATGFLYEQYF. DNA for the CDR3: TGTGCCAGCAGCTTAGCGACAGGGTTCCTCTACGAGCAGTACTTC.

The chain links TRBV10-3 to TRBJ1-2; tentatively, D is TRBD1 (5 bases). V lost 4 bases to trimming and J lost 6 bases, with 15 bases between them. The length of the CDR3 is 14 residues. Per the germline V gene, CDR1 is ENHRY and CDR2 is SYGVKD. The CDR3 spells CAISGTGGAHGYTF. The CDR3 DNA reads TGTGCCATCAGTGGGACCGGAGGGGCCCATGGCTACACCTTC.

The rearrangement joins TRBV4-2 to TRBJ2-3, with a tentative D call TRBD2 (5 bases). CDR1 and CDR2 from the germline V gene are LGHNA and YNFKEQ. The CDR3 runs to 18 residues. V was cut by 4 bases and J by 0 bases, with 20 bases left in between. The CDR3 DNA follows: TGTGCCAGCAGCCTCCCCCGCAGTGGGAGCTTGAGCACAGATACGCAGTATTTT. Translating it yields CASSLPRSGSLSTDTQYF.

The genes are TRBV5-1 and TRBJ2-1; 7 nucleotides line up with TRBD2. Germline V gene sequence: CDR1 SGHRS, CDR2 YFSETQ. The CDR3 is made up of 17 amino acids. Trimming at V came to 0 bases and at J to 8 bases, leaving 14 bases not matched to a gene. DNA for the CDR3: TGCGCCAGCAGCTTGGAGCCAGCGGGAAATGATTACGATGAGCAGTTCTTC. It yields the protein CASSLEPAGNDYDEQFF.

The J gene is TRBJ1-3, the V gene TRBV2; D might be TRBD1 (6 bases). The CDR3 length is 15 residues. CDR1 and CDR2 from the germline V gene are SNHLY and FYNNEI. The V gene lost 5 bases and the J gene lost 4 bases, with 15 bases spanning the gap. In DNA form, the CDR3 reads TGTGCCAGCAGTCTCACGGACAGCCCAGGAAACACCATATATTTT. It specifies CASSLTDSPGNTIYF.

In its sample, this clone was seen a few times. J is TRBJ1-5 and V is TRBV2; 8 bases align to TRBD1. There are 14 residues in the CDR3. V was clipped by 8 bases and J by 2 bases; unmatched bases: 5. CDR1 is SNHLY, CDR2 FYNNEI, per germline. The chain's CDR3 is CASGQGSGNQPQHF. CDR3 coding DNA: TGTGCCAGCGGACAGGGAAGCGGCAATCAGCCCCAGCATTTT.

The V gene is TRBV27, the J gene TRBJ2-7; 8 bases map to TRBD1. CDR1 MNHEY and CDR2 SMNVEV come from the germline V gene (reference sequence). The CDR3 has 15 amino acids. V was clipped by 5 bases and J by 2 bases; unmatched bases: 8. The CDR3 DNA reads as TGTGCCAGCAGTCCTGGACAGGGATCAACCTACGAGCAGTACTTC. Translation: CASSPGQGSTYEQYF.